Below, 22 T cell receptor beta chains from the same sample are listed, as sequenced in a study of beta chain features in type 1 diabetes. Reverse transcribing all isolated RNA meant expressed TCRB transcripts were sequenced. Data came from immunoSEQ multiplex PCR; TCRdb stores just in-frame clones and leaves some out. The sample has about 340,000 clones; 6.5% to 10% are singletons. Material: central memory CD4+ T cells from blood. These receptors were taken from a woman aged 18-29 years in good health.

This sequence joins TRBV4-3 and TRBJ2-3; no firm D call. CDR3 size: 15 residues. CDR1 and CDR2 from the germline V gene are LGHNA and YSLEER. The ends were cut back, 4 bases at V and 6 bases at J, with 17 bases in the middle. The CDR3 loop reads CASSPRHATGDTQYF. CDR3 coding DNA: TGCGCCAGCAGCCCTAGACACGCTACGGGCGATACGCAGTATTTT.

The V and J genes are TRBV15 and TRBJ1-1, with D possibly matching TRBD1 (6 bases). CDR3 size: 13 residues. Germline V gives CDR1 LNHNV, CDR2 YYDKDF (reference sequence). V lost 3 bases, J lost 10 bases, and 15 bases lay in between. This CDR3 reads CATSSRTASGAFF. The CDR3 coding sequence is TGTGCCACCAGCAGTCGGACAGCCTCGGGAGCTTTCTTT.

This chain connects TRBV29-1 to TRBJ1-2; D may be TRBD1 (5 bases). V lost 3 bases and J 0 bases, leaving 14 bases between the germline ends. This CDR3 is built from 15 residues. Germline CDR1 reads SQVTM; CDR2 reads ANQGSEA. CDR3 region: CSVDGRQPTNYGYTF. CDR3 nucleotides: TGCAGCGTTGATGGTAGACAGCCTACTAACTATGGCTACACCTTC.

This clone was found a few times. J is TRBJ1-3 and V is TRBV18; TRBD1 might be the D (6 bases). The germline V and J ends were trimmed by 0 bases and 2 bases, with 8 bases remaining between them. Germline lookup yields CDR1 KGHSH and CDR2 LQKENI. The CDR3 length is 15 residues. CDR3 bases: TGTGCCAGCTCACCACCCGGGGGCGCTGGAAACACCATATATTTT. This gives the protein CASSPPGGAGNTIYF.

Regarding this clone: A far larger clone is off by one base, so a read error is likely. For the CDR3, the DNA is TGTGCCAGCAGCGCTGCAGGGGGCTCTGGGGCCAACGTCCTGACTTTC. Residues: CASSAAGGSGANVLTF. V usage is TRBV7-8 and J usage is TRBJ2-6; 7 bases are a match to TRBD1. Trimming cost V 5 bases and J 0 bases; bases outside gene matches: 4. The CDR3 has 16 amino acids. Germline V CDR1 and CDR2: SGHVS, FQNEAQ.

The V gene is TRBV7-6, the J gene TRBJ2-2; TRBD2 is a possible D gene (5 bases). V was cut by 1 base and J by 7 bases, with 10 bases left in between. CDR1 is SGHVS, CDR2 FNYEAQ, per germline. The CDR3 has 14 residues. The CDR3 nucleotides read TGTGCCAGCAGCTTAGGCGGGTTTGGCGGGGAGCTGTTTTTT. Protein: CASSLGGFGGELFF. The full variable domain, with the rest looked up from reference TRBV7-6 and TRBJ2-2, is GAGVSQSPRYKVTKRGQDVALRCDPISGHVSLYWYRQALGQGPEFLTYFNYEAQQDKSGLPNDRFSAERPEGSISTLTIQRTEQRDSAMYRCASSLGGFGGELFFGEGSRLTVL.

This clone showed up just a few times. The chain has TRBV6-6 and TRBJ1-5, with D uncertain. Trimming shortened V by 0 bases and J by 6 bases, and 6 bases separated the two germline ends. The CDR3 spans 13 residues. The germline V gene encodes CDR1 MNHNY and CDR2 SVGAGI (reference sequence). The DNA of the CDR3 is TGTGCCAGCAGTTACTCATCAGCTCAGCCCCAGCATTTT. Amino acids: CASSYSSAQPQHF.

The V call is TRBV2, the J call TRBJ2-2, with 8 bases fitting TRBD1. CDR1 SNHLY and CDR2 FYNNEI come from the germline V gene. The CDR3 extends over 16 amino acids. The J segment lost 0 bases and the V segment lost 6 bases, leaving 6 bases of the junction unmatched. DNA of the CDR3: TGTGCCAGCAGAAGGACAGGGTCGACGAACACCGGGGAGCTGTTTTTT. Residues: CASRRTGSTNTGELFF.

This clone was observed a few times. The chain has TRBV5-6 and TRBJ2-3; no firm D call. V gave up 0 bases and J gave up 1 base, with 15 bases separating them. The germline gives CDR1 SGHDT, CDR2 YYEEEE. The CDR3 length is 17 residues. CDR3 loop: CASSLVSEVVGTDTQYF. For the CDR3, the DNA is TGTGCCAGCAGCTTGGTGTCTGAGGTCGTTGGCACAGATACGCAGTATTTT. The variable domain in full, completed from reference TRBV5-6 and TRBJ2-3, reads DAGVTQSPTHLIKTRGQQVTLRCSPKSGHDTVSWYQQALGQGPQFIFQYYEEEERQRGNFPDRFSGHQFPNYSSELNVNALLLGDSALYLCASSLVSEVVGTDTQYFGPGTRLTVL.

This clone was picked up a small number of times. The DNA for the CDR3 is TGTGCCAGCAGCCGGGACAGGGAGGGCCCCTACGAGCAGTACTTC. Its protein product is CASSRDREGPYEQYF. The chain recombines TRBV7-2 with TRBJ2-7, with TRBD1 matching 9 bases. V lost 5 bases, J lost 2 bases, and 7 bases stayed unmatched. The germline CDR1 and CDR2 sequences are SGHTA and FQGNSA. This CDR3 comprises 15 residues.

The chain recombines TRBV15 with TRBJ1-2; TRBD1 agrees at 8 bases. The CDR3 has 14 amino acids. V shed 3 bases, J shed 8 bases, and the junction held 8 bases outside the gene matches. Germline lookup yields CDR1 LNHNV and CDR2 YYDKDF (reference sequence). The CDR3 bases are TGTGCCACCAGCAGCAGCCAACAGGGGGACGGCTACACCTTC. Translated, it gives CATSSSQQGDGYTF. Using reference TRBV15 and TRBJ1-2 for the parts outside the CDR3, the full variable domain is DAMVIQNPRYQVTQFGKPVTLSCSQTLNHNVMYWYQQKSSQAPKLLFHYYDKDFNNEADTPDNFQSRRPNTSFCFLDIRSPGLGDTAMYLCATSSSQQGDGYTFGSGTRLTVV.

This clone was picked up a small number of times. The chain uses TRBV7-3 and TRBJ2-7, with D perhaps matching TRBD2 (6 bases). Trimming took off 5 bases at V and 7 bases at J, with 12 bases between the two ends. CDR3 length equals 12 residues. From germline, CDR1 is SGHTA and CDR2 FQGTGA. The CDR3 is CASSGPGEEQYF. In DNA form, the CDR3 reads TGTGCCAGCAGCGGACCGGGGGAAGAGCAGTACTTC.

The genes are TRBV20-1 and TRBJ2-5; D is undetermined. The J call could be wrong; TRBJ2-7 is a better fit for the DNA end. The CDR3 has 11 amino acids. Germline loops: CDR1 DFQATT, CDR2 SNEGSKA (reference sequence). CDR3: CSAPLMNEQYF. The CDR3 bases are TGCAGTGCTCCCCTCATGAACGAGCAGTACTTC.

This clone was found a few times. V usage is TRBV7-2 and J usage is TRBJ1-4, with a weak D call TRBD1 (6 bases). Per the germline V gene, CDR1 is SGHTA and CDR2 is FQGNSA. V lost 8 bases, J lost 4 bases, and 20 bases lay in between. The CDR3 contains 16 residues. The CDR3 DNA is TGTGCCAGCTCGGTGGGAATGACAGGAATTAATGAAAAACTGTTTTTT. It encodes CASSVGMTGINEKLFF.

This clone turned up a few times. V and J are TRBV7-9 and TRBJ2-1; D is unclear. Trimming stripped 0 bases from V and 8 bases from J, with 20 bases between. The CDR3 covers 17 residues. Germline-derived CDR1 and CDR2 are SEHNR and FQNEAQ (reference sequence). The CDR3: CASSLAAGVLMRDEQFF. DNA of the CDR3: TGTGCCAGCAGCTTAGCAGCCGGAGTTCTGATGCGAGATGAGCAGTTCTTC.

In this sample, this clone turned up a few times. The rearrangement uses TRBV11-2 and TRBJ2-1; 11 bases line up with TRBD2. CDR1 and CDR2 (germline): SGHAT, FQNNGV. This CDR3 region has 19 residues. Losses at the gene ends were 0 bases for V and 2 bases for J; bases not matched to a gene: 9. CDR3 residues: CASSLDYTRLAGTYNEQFF. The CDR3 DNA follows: TGTGCCAGCAGCTTAGATTATACGCGACTAGCGGGGACCTACAATGAGCAGTTCTTC. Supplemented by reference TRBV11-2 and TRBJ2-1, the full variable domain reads EAGVAQSPRYKIIEKRQSVAFWCNPISGHATLYWYQQILGQGPKLLIQFQNNGVVDDSQLPKDRFSAERLKGVDSTLKIQPAKLEDSAVYLCASSLDYTRLAGTYNEQFFGPGTRLTVL.

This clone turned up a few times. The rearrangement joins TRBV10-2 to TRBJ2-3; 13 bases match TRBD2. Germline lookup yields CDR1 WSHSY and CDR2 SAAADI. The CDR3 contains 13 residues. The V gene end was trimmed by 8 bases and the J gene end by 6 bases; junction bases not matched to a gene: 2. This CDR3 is CASGTSGIDTQYF. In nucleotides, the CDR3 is TGCGCCAGCGGGACTAGCGGGATTGATACGCAGTATTTT.

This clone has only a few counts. This CDR3 reads CASSPAGTSIVAYNEQFF. CDR3 nucleotides: TGTGCCAGCAGCCCAGCCGGGACTAGCATCGTCGCCTACAATGAGCAGTTCTTC. This chain uses TRBV5-4 with TRBJ2-1, with 9 bases matching TRBD2. This CDR3 has 18 residues. The trim removed 4 bases at V and 2 bases at J, leaving 13 bases unmatched. Germline V lookup: CDR1 SGHNT, CDR2 YYREEE (reference sequence).

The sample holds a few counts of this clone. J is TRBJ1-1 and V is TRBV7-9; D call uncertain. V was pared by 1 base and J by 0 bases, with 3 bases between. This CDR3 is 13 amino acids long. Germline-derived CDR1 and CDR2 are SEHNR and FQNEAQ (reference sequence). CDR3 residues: CASSLDMNTEAFF. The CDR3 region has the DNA TGTGCCAGCAGCTTAGACATGAACACTGAAGCTTTCTTT.

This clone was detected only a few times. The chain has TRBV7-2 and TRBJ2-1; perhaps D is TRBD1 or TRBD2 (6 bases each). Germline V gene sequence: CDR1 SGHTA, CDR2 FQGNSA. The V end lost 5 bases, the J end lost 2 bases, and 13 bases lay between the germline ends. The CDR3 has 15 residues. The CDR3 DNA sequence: TGTGCCAGCAGCCCGGGGGCCAGGGCCTACAATGAGCAGTTCTTC. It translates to CASSPGARAYNEQFF.

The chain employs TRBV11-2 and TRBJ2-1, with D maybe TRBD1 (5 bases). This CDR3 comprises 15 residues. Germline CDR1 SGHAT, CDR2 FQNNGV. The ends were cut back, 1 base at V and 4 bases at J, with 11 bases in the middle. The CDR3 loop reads CASSLGQTYYNEQFF. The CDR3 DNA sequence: TGTGCCAGCAGCTTAGGACAGACTTATTACAATGAGCAGTTCTTC.

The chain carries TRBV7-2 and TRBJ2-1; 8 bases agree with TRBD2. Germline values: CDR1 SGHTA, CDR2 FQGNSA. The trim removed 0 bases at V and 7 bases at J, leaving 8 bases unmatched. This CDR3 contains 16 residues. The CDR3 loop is CASSLAGLAGRNEQFF. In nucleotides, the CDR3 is TGTGCCAGCAGCTTAGCCGGCCTAGCGGGCAGAAATGAGCAGTTCTTC.